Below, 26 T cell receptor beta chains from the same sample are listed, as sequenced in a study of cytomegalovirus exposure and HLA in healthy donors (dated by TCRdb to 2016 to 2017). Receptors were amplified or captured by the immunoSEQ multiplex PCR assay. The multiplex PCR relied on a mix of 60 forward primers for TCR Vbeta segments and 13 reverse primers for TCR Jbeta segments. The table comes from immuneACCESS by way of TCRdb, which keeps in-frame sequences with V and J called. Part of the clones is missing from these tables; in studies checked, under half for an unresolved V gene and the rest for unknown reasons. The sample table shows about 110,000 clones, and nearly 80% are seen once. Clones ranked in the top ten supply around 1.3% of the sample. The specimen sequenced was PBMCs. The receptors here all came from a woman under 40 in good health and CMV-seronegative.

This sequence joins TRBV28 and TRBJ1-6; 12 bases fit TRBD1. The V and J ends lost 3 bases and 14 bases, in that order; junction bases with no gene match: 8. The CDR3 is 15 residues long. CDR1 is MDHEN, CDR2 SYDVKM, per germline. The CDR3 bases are TGTGCCAGCAGTTTGCCGGGACAGGGGGCTACAGCCCTCCACTTT. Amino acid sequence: CASSLPGQGATALHF.

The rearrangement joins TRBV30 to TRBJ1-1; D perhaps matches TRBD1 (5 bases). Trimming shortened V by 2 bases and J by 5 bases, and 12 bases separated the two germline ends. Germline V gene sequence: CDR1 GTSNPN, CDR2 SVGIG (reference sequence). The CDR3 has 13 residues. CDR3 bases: TGTGCCTGGAGTCCGACAGCGTTGACTGAAGCTTTCTTT. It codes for CAWSPTALTEAFF.

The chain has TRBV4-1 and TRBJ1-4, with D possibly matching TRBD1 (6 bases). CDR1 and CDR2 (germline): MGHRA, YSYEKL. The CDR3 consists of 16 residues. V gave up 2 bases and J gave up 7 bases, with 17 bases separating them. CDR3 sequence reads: CASSQLGTQGLEKLFF. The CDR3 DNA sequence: TGCGCCAGCAGCCAACTTGGGACACAAGGTCTTGAAAAACTGTTTTTT.

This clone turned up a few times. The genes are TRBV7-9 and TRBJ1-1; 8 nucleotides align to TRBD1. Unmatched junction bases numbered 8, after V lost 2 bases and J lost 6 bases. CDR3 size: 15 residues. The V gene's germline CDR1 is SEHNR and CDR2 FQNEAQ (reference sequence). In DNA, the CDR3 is TGTGCCAGCAGCTTACAGGGGGCGTCTGGTGCTGAAGCTTTCTTT. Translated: CASSLQGASGAEAFF. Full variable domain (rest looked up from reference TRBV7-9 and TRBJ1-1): DTGVSQNPRHKITKRGQNVTFRCDPISEHNRLYWYRQTLGQGPEFLTYFQNEAQLEKSRLLSDRFSAERPKGSFSTLEIQRTEQGDSAMYLCASSLQGASGAEAFFGQGTRLTVV.

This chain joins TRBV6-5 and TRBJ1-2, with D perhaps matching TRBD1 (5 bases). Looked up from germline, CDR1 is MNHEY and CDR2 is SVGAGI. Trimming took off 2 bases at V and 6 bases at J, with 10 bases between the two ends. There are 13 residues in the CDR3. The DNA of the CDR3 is TGTGCCAGCAGTTACGGGACTGAGCATGGCTACACCTTC. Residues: CASSYGTEHGYTF.

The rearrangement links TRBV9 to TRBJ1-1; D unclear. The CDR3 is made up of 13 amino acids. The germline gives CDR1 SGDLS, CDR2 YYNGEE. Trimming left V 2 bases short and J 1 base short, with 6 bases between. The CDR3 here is CASSVAANTEAFF. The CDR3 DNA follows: TGTGCCAGCAGCGTCGCGGCGAACACTGAAGCTTTCTTT.

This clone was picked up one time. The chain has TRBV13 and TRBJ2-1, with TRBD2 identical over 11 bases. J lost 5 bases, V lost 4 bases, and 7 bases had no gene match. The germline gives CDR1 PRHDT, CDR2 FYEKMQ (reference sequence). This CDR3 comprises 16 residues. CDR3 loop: CASSSVAGGQHNEQFF. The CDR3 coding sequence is TGTGCCAGCAGCTCTGTAGCGGGAGGGCAGCACAATGAGCAGTTCTTC.

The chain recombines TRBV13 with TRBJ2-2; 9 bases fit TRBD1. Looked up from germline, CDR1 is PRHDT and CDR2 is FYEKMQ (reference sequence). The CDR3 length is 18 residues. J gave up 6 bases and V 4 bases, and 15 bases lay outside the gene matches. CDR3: CASSSDLTGGLKAGELFF. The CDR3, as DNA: TGTGCCAGCAGCTCCGACCTGACAGGGGGGTTAAAGGCCGGGGAGCTGTTTTTT.

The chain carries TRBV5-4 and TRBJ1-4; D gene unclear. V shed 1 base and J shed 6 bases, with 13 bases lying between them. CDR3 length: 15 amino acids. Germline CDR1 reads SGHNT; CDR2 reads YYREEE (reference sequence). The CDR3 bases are TGTGCCAGCAGCTTGAGTGTGGGCCCCGATGAAAAACTGTTTTTT. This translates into CASSLSVGPDEKLFF.

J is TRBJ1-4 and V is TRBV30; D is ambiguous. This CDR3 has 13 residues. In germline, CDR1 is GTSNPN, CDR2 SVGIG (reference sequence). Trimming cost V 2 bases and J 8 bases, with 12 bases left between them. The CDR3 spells CAWSSGSWEKLFF. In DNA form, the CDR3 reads TGTGCCTGGAGTTCGGGAAGTTGGGAAAAACTGTTTTTT.

The CDR3 sequence is CASSRPSGRARNEQFF. The DNA for the CDR3 is TGTGCCAGCAGCCGCCCTAGCGGGAGGGCTCGGAATGAGCAGTTCTTC. This rearrangement joins TRBV5-4 to TRBJ2-1, with 12 bases lining up with TRBD2. The trim removed 4 bases at V and 7 bases at J, leaving 9 bases unmatched. The CDR3 length is 16 residues. Per the germline V gene, CDR1 is SGHNT and CDR2 is YYREEE (reference sequence).

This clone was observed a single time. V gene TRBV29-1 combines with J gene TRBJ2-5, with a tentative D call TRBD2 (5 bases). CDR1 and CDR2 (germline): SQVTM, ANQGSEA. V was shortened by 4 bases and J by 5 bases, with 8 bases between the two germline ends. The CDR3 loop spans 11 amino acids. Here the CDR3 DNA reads TGCAGCGTTGGGGTAGCGGAGACCCAGTACTTC. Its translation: CSVGVAETQYF.

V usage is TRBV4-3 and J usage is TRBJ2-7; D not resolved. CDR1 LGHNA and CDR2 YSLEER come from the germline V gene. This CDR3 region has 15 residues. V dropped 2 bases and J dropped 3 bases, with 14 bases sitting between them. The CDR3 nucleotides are TGCGCCAGCAGCCAAACAAGGCGGTGGTGCTACGAGCAGTACTTC. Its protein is CASSQTRRWCYEQYF.

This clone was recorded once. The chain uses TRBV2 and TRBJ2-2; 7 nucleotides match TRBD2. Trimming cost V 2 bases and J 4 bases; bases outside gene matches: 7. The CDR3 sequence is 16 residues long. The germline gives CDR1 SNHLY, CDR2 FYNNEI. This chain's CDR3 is CASSEFSGISTGELFF. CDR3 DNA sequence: TGTGCCAGCAGTGAATTCAGCGGGATCTCCACCGGGGAGCTGTTTTTT. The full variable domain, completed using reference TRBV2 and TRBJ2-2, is EPEVTQTPSHQVTQMGQEVILRCVPISNHLYFYWYRQILGQKVEFLVSFYNNEISEKSEIFDDQFSVERPDGSNFTLKIRSTKLEDSAMYFCASSEFSGISTGELFFGEGSRLTVL.

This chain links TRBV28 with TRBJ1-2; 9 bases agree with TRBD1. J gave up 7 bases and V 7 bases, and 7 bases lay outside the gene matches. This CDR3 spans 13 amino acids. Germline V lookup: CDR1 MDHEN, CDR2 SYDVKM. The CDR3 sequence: CASTGGTGLGYTF. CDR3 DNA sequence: TGTGCCAGCACCGGCGGGACAGGGCTTGGCTACACCTTC.

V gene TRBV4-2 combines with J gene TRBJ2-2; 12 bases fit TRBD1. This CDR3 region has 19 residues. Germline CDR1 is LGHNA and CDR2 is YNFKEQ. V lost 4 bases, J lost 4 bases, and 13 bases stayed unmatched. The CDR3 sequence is CASSPPWGQGATSTGELFF. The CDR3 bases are TGTGCCAGCAGCCCACCTTGGGGACAGGGGGCAACAAGCACCGGGGAGCTGTTTTTT.

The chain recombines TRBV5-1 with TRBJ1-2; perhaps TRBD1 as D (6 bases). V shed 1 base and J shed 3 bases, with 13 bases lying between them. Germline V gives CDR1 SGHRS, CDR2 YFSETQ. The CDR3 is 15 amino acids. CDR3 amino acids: CASSLSDRMDYGYTF. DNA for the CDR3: TGCGCCAGCAGCTTGTCGGACAGAATGGACTATGGCTACACCTTC.

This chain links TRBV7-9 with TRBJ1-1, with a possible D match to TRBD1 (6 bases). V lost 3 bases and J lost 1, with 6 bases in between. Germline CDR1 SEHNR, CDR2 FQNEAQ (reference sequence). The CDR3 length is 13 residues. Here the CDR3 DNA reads TGTGCCAGCAGCTTGGACAGGAACACTGAAGCTTTCTTT. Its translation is CASSLDRNTEAFF.

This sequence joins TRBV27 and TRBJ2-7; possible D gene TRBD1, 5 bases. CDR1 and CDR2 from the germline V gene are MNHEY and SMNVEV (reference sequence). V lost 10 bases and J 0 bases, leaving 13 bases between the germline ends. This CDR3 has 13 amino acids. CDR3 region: CATSRASSYEQYF. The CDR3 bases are TGTGCCACCTCCAGGGCTTCCTCCTACGAGCAGTACTTC.

As DNA, the CDR3 is TGCGCCAGCAGCCCGGCTCTGGCCGCGACTAGCGGGGCAGATACGCAGTATTTT. Its protein is CASSPALAATSGADTQYF. The V gene is TRBV5-1, the J gene TRBJ2-3; the match to TRBD2 covers 11 bases. The CDR3 length is 18 residues. J was trimmed by 4 bases and V by 4 bases; bases with no gene match: 14. Looked up from germline, CDR1 is SGHRS and CDR2 is YFSETQ.

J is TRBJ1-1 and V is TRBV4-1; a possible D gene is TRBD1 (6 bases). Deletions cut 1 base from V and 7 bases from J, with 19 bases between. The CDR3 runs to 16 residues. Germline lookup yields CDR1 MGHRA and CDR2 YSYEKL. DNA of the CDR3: TGCGCCAGCAGCCAAGTGACCTTGGGGGCGAAGAATGAAGCTTTCTTT. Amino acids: CASSQVTLGAKNEAFF.

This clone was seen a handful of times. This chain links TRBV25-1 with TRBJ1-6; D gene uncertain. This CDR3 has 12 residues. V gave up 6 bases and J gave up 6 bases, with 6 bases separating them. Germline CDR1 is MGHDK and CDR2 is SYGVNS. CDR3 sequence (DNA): TGTGCCAGCAGGGGAGTTAATTCACCCCTCCACTTT. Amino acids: CASRGVNSPLHF.

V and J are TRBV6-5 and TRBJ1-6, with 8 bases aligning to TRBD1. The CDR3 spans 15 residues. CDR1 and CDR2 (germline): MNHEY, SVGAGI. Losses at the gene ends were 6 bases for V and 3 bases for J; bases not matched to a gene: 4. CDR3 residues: CASRSGQGYNSPLHF. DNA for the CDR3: TGTGCCAGCAGATCCGGACAGGGCTATAATTCACCCCTCCACTTT.

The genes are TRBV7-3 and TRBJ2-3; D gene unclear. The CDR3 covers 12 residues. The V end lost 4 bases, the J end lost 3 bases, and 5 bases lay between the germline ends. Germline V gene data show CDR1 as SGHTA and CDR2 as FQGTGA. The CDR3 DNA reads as TGTGCCAGCAGCTCCAGTACAGATACGCAGTATTTT. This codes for CASSSSTDTQYF.

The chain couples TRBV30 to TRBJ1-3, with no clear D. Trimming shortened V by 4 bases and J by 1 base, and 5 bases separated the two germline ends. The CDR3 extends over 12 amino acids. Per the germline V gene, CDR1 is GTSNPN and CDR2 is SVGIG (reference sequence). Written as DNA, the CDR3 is TGTGCCTGGACAGTTTCTGGAAACACCATATATTTT. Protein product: CAWTVSGNTIYF.

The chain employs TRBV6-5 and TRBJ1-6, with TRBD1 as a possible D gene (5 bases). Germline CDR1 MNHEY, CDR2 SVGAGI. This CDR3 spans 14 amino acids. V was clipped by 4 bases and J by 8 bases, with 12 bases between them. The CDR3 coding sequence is TGTGCCAGCAGTTTCCGGGTCAGGGATTCACCCCTCCACTTT. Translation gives CASSFRVRDSPLHF.